In its sample, the clone carrying this T cell receptor (beta chain) ranks as medium-sized. What it recognizes is unknown. The source of the sample is a study of lymphopenia after photon versus proton radiotherapy. Study-wide points: After the lymphocyte nadir, photon-treated repertoires showed oligoclonal expansion, especially of CD8+ Temra cells. A bigger post-nadir fall in TCR diversity correlated inversely with survival time in deceased patients. Survival link was tested only in deceased patients; proton benefit remains a possibility. Relative stability marked proton patients; photon patients lost diversity and naive cells.

The V end was cut by 4 bases, the J end by 0 bases, with 5 bases between. The CDR3 is made up of 13 amino acids. In germline, CDR1 is SGHKS, CDR2 YYEKEE (reference sequence). Measured with immunoSEQ multiplex PCR; TCRdb has only the in-frame clones, and not every one. Here the sample spans 55,000 to 70,000 clones, roughly 90% being singletons. The sequence was collected from a woman aged 70-85 years with pancreatic cancer. The sequencing here drew on peripheral blood, taken from a patient treated with photon-based radiotherapy. V usage is TRBV5-5 and J usage is TRBJ1-3; D ambiguous. In nucleotides, the CDR3 is TGTGCCAGCAGCCACGGCTCTGGAAACACCATATATTTT. This codes for CASSHGSGNTIYF.